The present TCR beta chain was sequenced within a study of blood T cell repertoires in COVID-19. Across the study: Samples of COVID-19 (acute and convalescent) were obtained from the United States, Italy and Spain. From T cells, B-cell-depleted T cells, or PBMCs came the material, which was cDNA or gDNA.

Under the authors' procedure: Estimation of nucleated cell counts was performed using reference gene primer amplification. The repertoire was sequenced with immunoSEQ multiplex PCR; TCRdb's copy has only in-frame clones and lacks some. The DNA gave D and trimming, while V, J and clone size come from that table. The sample consists of 130,000 or so clones, 84% of them appearing once. The germline V gene has CDR1 SGHDN and CDR2 FVKESK. The CDR3 loop spans 20 amino acids. V trimming: 1 base; J trimming: 0 bases; junction bases outside the gene matches: 10. This chain links TRBV14 with TRBJ2-1; 12 bases fit TRBD2. The receptor's source is a man in his fifties or sixties with acute or convalescent COVID-19. The sequencing input was peripheral blood. Here the CDR3 DNA reads TGTGCCAGCAGCCAAGCGACTAGCGGGAGCGGGCTAAGCTCCTACAATGAGCAGTTCTTC. This gives the protein CASSQATSGSGLSSYNEQFF.